The clone carrying this T cell receptor (beta chain) was seen once. V gave up 6 bases and J gave up 8 bases, with 9 bases separating them. CDR1 SGHDT and CDR2 YYEEEE come from the germline V gene. The length of the CDR3 is 11 residues. This entry comes from a study of CD8+ T cells in alopecia areata. Following RNA extraction, reverse transcription yielded cDNA that acted as the sequencing template. Clones were read by immunoSEQ multiplex PCR, and TCRdb kept only the in-frame ones, dropping some. The repertoire has 130,000 or so clones, approximately 49% of them found once; the top ten carry roughly a sixth.

The sample here was CD8+ T cells sorted from blood, taken at week 0. This TCR was sampled from a human donor with alopecia areata. This chain uses TRBV5-6 with TRBJ1-5; unclear D gene. Written as DNA, the CDR3 is TGTGCCAGCAAATTTATGGAGCCCCAGCATTTT. Protein product: CASKFMEPQHF.